Below, one T cell receptor beta chain is given with its context. The run of the v3.0 immunoSEQ assay was at survey level. The repertoire was sequenced with immunoSEQ multiplex PCR; TCRdb's copy has only in-frame clones and lacks some. The table lists around 8,800 clones, 70% to 80% of them singletons. V was clipped by 4 bases and J by 2 bases; unmatched bases: 8. The CDR3 is 15 residues long. Germline V gives CDR1 SEHNR, CDR2 FQNEAQ (reference sequence). These data belong to a study of long-term antiretroviral therapy in people with HIV. The material was unsorted PBMCs, obtained 0.4 years before starting antiretroviral therapy. The chain combines TRBV7-9 with TRBJ2-7, with 7 nucleotides matching TRBD2. This receptor was obtained from a man younger than 45 with HIV. CDR3 residues: CASSSIRAGAYEQYF. CDR3 nucleotides: TGTGCCAGCAGCTCGATCCGGGCGGGAGCCTACGAGCAGTACTTC.